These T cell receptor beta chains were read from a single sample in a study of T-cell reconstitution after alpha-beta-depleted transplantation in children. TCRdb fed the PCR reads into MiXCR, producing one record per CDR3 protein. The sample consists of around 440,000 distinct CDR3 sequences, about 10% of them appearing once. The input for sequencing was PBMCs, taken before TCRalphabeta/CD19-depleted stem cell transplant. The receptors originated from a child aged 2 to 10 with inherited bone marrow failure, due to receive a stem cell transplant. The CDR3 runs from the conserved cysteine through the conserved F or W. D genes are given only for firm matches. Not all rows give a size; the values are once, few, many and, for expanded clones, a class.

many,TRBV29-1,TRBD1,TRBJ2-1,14,CSVDMTGVQNEQFF,TGCAGCGTTGATATGACAGGGGTTCAGAATGAGCAGTTCTTC
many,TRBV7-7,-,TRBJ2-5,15,CASSTLTGPQETQYF,TGTGCCAGCAGCACCTTGACTGGACCGCAAGAGACCCAGTACTTC
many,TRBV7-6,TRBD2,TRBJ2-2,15,CASSSRDYYTGELFF,TGTGCCAGCAGCTCCCGGGACTACTACACCGGGGAGCTGTTTTTT
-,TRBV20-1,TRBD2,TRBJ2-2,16,CSARDASGSCTGELFF,TGCAGTGCTAGGGATGCTAGCGGGAGTTGCACCGGGGAGCTGTTTTTT
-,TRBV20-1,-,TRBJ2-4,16,CSARDELKIAKNIQYF,TGCAGTGCTAGAGACGAACTGAAAATAGCCAAAAACATTCAGTACTTC
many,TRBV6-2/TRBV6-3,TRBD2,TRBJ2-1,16,CASSSRGSGSANEQFF,TGTGCCAGCAGTTCCCGGGGCAGCGGGAGTGCTAATGAGCAGTTCTTC
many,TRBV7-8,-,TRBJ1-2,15,CASSLEVGLDYGYTF,TGTGCCAGCAGCTTAGAGGTCGGGTTGGACTATGGCTACACCTTC
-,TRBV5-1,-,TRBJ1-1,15,CASSLATGTRTEAFF,TGCGCCAGCAGCTTGGCTACCGGGACTCGGACTGAAGCTTTCTTT
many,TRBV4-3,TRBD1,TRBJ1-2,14,CASSQTTGPYGYTF,TGCGCCAGTAGCCAGACGACAGGGCCCTATGGCTACACCTTC
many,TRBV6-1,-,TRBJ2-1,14,CASRRVESYNEQFF,TGTGCCAGCCGGAGGGTAGAGAGTTACAATGAGCAGTTCTTC
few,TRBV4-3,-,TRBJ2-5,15,CASSHLLGGRETQYF,TGCGCCAGCAGCCATCTGTTGGGGGGGCGAGAGACCCAGTACTTC
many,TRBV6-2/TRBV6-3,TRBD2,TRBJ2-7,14,CASTTTSGNDEQYF,TGTGCCAGCACCACGACTAGCGGGAACGACGAGCAGTACTTC
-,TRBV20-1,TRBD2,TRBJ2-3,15,CSAAQLAEPTDTQYF,TGCAGTGCTGCCCAACTAGCGGAGCCCACAGATACGCAGTATTTT
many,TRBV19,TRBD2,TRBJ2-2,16,CASMRVAGVPTGELFF,TGTGCCAGTATGAGGGTGGCGGGAGTACCCACCGGGGAGCTGTTTTTT
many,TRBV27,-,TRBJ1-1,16,CASSPSRGAENTEAFF,TGTGCCAGCAGTCCCTCGAGAGGCGCGGAGAACACTGAAGCTTTCTTT
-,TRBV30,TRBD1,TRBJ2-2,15,CAWRNRGASTGELFF,TGTGCCTGGAGAAACAGGGGCGCCAGCACCGGGGAGCTGTTTTTT
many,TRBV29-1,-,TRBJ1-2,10,CSVYSYGYTF,TGCAGCGTCTACAGCTATGGCTACACCTTC
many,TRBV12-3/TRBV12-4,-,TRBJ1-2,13,CASSLGQAAGYTF,TGTGCCAGCAGTTTAGGGCAGGCGGCTGGCTACACCTTC
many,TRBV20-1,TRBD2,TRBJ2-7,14,CSALRLAVDLEQYF,TGCAGTGCTCTCCGACTAGCGGTAGACCTGGAGCAGTACTTC
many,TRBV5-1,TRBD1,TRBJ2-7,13,CASSGGQRYEQYF,TGCGCCAGCAGCGGGGGACAGCGGTACGAGCAGTACTTC
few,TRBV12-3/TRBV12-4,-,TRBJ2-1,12,CASSPNRNEQFF,TGTGCCAGCAGTCCAAACAGGAATGAGCAGTTCTTC
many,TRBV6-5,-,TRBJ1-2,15,CASSYSRGTNYGYTF,TGTGCCAGCAGTTACTCTAGGGGGACTAACTATGGCTACACCTTC
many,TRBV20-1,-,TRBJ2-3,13,CSAREEGPDTQYF,TGCAGTGCTAGAGAGGAGGGTCCAGATACGCAGTATTTT
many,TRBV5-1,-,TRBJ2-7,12,CASSPGVYEQYF,TGCGCCAGCAGCCCGGGAGTGTACGAGCAGTACTTC
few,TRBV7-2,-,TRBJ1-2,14,CASSLAQGGWGYTF,TGTGCCAGCAGCTTAGCCCAGGGAGGTTGGGGCTACACCTTC
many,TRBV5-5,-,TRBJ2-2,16,CASSWGQGRDTGELFF,TGTGCCAGCAGCTGGGGTCAGGGGCGGGACACCGGGGAGCTGTTTTTT
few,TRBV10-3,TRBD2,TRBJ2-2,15,CAINGGGRAAGELFF,TGTGCCATCAATGGCGGCGGGAGGGCGGCCGGGGAGCTGTTTTTT
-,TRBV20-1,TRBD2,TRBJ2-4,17,CSAKGLAGGQDKNIQYF,TGCAGTGCTAAGGGACTAGCGGGAGGTCAGGACAAAAACATTCAGTACTTC
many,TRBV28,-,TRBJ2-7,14,CASSLLGASYEQYF,TGTGCCAGCAGTTTATTGGGGGCCTCCTACGAGCAGTACTTC
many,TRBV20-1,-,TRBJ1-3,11,CSAREGNTIYF,TGCAGTGCTAGAGAGGGAAACACCATATATTTT
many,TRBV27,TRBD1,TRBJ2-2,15,CASSLGTGKAGELFF,TGTGCCAGCAGTCTAGGGACAGGGAAGGCCGGGGAGCTGTTTTTT
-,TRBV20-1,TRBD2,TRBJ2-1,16,CSARGSGGGSYNEQFF,TGCAGTGCTAGAGGATCCGGGGGGGGTTCCTACAATGAGCAGTTCTTC
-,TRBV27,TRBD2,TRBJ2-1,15,CASRSLAGNYNEQFF,TGTGCCAGCCGCTCCTTAGCGGGAAACTACAATGAGCAGTTCTTC
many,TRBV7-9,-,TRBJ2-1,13,CASSSGPLNEQFF,TGTGCCAGCAGCTCCGGGCCACTCAATGAGCAGTTCTTC
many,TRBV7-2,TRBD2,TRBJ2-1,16,CASSLAAREGRNEQFF,TGTGCCAGCAGCTTAGCCGCGCGGGAGGGCCGGAATGAGCAGTTCTTC
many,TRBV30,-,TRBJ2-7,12,CAWSGDRYEQYF,TGTGCCTGGAGTGGCGACCGGTACGAGCAGTACTTC
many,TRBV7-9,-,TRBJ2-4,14,CASSLGRGSDIQYF,TGTGCCAGCAGCTTAGGTAGGGGCTCAGACATTCAGTACTTC
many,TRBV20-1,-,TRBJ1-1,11,CSARIQGSAFF,TGCAGTGCTAGGATTCAGGGGTCAGCTTTCTTT
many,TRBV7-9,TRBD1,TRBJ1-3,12,CASSGRTGPYIF,TGTGCCAGCAGCGGACGGACAGGTCCATATATTTTT
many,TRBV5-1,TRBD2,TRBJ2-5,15,CASSSGLAGVLTQYF,TGCGCCAGCAGCTCAGGACTAGCGGGAGTATTGACCCAGTACTTC
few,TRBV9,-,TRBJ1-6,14,CASSEDGDWSPLHF,TGTGCCAGCAGCGAGGACGGGGACTGGTCACCCCTCCACTTT
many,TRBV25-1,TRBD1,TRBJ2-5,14,CASSVMGQWETQYF,TGTGCCAGCAGTGTAATGGGACAGTGGGAGACCCAGTACTTC
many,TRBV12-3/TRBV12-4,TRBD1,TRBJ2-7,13,CASKRTGADEQYF,TGTGCCAGCAAAAGGACAGGGGCCGACGAGCAGTACTTC
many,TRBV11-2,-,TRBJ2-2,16,CASSLGARANTGELFF,TGTGCCAGCAGCTTAGGTGCGCGGGCGAACACCGGGGAGCTGTTTTTT
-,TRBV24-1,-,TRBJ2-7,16,CATFTQGEDRDHEQYF,TGTGCCACCTTTACCCAAGGGGAAGATAGAGACCACGAGCAGTACTTC
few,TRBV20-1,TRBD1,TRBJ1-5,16,CSASGTGEWGNQPQHF,TGCAGTGCTTCCGGGACAGGGGAATGGGGCAATCAGCCCCAGCATTTT
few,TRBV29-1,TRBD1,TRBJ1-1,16,CSVEDVLGGLNTEAFF,TGCAGCGTTGAAGACGTTTTAGGGGGCCTGAACACTGAAGCTTTCTTT
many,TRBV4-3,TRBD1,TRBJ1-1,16,CASSLTPGQGDTEAFF,TGCGCCAGCAGTCTTACTCCGGGACAGGGGGACACTGAAGCTTTCTTT
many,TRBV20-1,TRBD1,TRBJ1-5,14,CSAMDRGHGQPQHF,TGCAGTGCTATGGACAGGGGGCACGGTCAGCCCCAGCATTTT
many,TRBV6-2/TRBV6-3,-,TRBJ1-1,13,CASSYSPLTEAFF,TGTGCCAGCAGTTACTCCCCTTTGACTGAAGCTTTCTTT
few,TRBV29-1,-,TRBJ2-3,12,CSVVQFFDTQYF,TGCAGCGTTGTCCAGTTTTTCGATACGCAGTATTTT
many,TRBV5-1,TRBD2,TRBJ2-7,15,CASSLSSGRGYEQYF,TGCGCCAGCAGCTTGTCTAGCGGGAGAGGGTACGAGCAGTACTTC